Given below is one T cell receptor beta chain in context. This sample stems from a study of technical replicates of blood from several donors. V lost 2 bases, J lost 4 bases, and 4 bases stayed unmatched. The germline V gene has CDR1 SGHRS and CDR2 YFSETQ. CDR3 length equals 14 residues. TCRdb's copy holds only in-frame clones and misses some; the assay was immunoSEQ multiplex PCR. Of 79,000 or so clones in the sample, roughly nine tenths are singletons; the top ten hold 0.25%. The TCR originated in a human donor in good health. The chain links TRBV5-1 to TRBJ1-2; 8 nucleotides align to TRBD1. Sample: T cells isolated from PBMCs. The CDR3 is CASSLQGGGYGYTF. DNA of the CDR3: TGCGCCAGCAGCTTACAGGGGGGAGGCTATGGCTACACCTTC.